This TCR beta chain comes out of a study of identical twins (dated by TCRdb to 2016 to 2017). About the study as a whole: To test whether fetal clonotypes persist, this study deep-sequenced TCR alpha and beta repertoires from monozygotic twins, from unrelated adults of various ages, and from cord blood. To rule out contamination, the twin experiments were replicated at different times with different library preparation protocols. Study-wide conclusions, independent of this receptor: Conclusions relied on cross-sectional statistical analysis, since the same donors could not be followed over many years. The excess sharing between twins in beta out-of-frame sequences was weaker because fewer shared sequences reduced the signal-to-noise ratio. Compared with coincidental sharing between unrelated individuals, an excess of low generation-probability sequences was observed among out-of-frame TCR alpha sequences shared between twins. Abundant cord blood beta clonotypes carried fewer insertions; young adult naive repertoires showed a weaker similar trend, while memory repertoires showed none. In monozygotic twins, recombination models systematically underestimated out-of-frame TCR alpha sharing, but the models matched the sharing seen between unrelated individuals. Zero-insertion analyses could be partly confounded by invariant T cells such as MAIT and iNKT, although diverse VJ usage argued against such confounding for most clonotypes.

To prepare the library, 5' RACE was applied. TCRdb lists the instrument as Illumina HiSeq 2000. Template switching introduced a universal primer binding site; the final cDNA contained a unique molecular identifier, enabling accurate counting of TCR cDNA molecules. Specific primers in the conserved constant-segment region were used to synthesize first-strand cDNA for TCR alpha and beta chains. To control for contamination, each cDNA library was double barcoded with a SMART-Mk sample barcode plus Illumina barcodes. TruSeq adapter sequences along with Illumina sample barcodes were introduced in two successive PCR steps. TCR alpha and beta cDNA libraries were sequenced on the Illumina HiSeq platform with custom primers. In the source study's methods: MiGEC was used to process raw reads and extract unique molecular identifiers, and MiXCR was used to find CDR3 positions. For each individual, recombination models were inferred using an EM algorithm with the repgenHMM and IGoR tools. The analysis of shared clonotypes was done with the tcR package in R, with sharing normalized by the product of cloneset sizes. To study raw recombination free of thymic and clonal selection effects, out-of-frame nonproductive sequences were analyzed. In-frame beta chains were kept once TCRdb had trimmed the public reads at Q25 with fastp and called clones with MiXCR. Under each unique CDR3 protein, matching rows form one entry showing the most common genes and DNA. TCRdb's processing, not the authors' own work, is the source of the V and J calls. This sample gives 700,000 to 950,000 distinct CDR3 sequences in total; approximately 13% of them show up just once. The top ten clones comprise 1.5% to 2% of the sample.

This clonotype was detected only a few times. Its antigen is still unknown. Base qualities are not recorded, but no much larger clone differs from it by a single base. Every donor in the study was a healthy Caucasian. Three pairs of female monozygotic twins, all aged about 18 to 29 years, were included in the twin cohort. Peripheral blood mononuclear cells were used as the source from which RNA for TCR libraries was isolated. From its cysteine to its phenylalanine, the CDR3 spans 16 amino acids. The sequence is cut down to CDR3 DNA, 48 bases in frame from base 1. In the germline V gene, CDR1 corresponds to ENHRY and CDR2 to SYGVKD. Relative to germline, V is missing 6 bases and J is missing 4 bases, with 6 bases of the junction outside any gene match. These data were likewise used in another study, on yellow fever vaccine responses in identical twins. As that second paper reports: The authors reported that the T cell response to vaccination in identical twins appeared partly convergent and partly personalized. In the study, vaccine-responding T cell clones were precisely tracked in identical twins.

Sequencing used PBMCs. The chain links TRBV10-3 with TRBJ2-2; 12 central nucleotides agree with TRBD2. The receptor comes from a woman between 18 and 30 years old in good health. The nucleotide sequence is given as TGTGCCATCAGCGCCGTGACTAGCGGGAGCACCGGGGAGCTGTTTTTT. Its translation reads: CAISAVTSGSTGELFF.